The 30 T cell receptor beta chains in this list originate from one sample, sequenced in a study of vaccination and CD4 T cells after COVID-19 (dated by TCRdb to 2022 to 2024). The treatment or condition label corresponds to: roughly ten-day PBMC culture with coronavirus spike peptide pools or control peptides (ViraFEST assay). These receptors have no known antigen. Libraries were built with PCR. The instrument was an Illumina iSeq 100. DNA from cultured CD4+ T cells underwent TCR sequencing with the Oncomine TCR Beta short-read assay at the Johns Hopkins FTIC core. TCRdb applied fastp at Q25 and MiXCR to the public reads, then kept only in-frame beta chains. Rows merge per CDR3 protein into single entries with the most common DNA and genes. Within this sample are about 17,000 distinct CDR3 sequences, with 45% to 65% of them counted one time only. Around 10% of the sample lies in the top ten. The specimen sequenced was CD4+ T cells from blood, cultured in vitro. These receptors all stem from a human donor who had recovered from COVID-19.

This chain joins TRBV7-2 and TRBJ2-5; 8 positions match TRBD2. Germline values: CDR1 SGHTA, CDR2 FQGNSA. The CDR3 runs 15 residues. The V segment lost 4 bases and the J segment 4 bases; nucleotides outside the gene matches: 8. The CDR3 here is CASSSFGLAGETQYF. As DNA, the CDR3 is TGTGCCAGCAGCTCCTTCGGGCTAGCGGGAGAGACCCAGTACTTC.

The CDR3: CASSPMGGNFYYGYTF. CDR3 sequence (DNA): TGTGCCAGCTCACCAATGGGGGGTAATTTCTACTATGGCTACACCTTC. V usage is TRBV18 and J usage is TRBJ1-2, with D possibly matching TRBD1 (5 bases). The germline V gene encodes CDR1 KGHSH and CDR2 LQKENI. Trimming took off 2 bases at V and 3 bases at J, with 16 bases between the two ends. The CDR3 is 16 residues long.

The chain joins TRBV6-5 to TRBJ2-7; D unclear. The germline gives CDR1 MNHEY, CDR2 SVGAGI. The V and J ends lost 0 bases and 0 bases respectively, with 9 bases between them. The CDR3 runs 15 residues. The CDR3 reads CASSYSPVPSYEQYF. The CDR3 DNA is TGTGCCAGCAGTTACTCTCCGGTTCCCTCCTACGAGCAGTACTTC.

This clonotype was found a few times. The rearrangement uses TRBV2 and TRBJ1-6; 7 nucleotides line up with TRBD1. The J segment lost 7 bases and the V segment lost 6 bases, leaving 12 bases of the junction unmatched. Germline lookup yields CDR1 SNHLY and CDR2 FYNNEI. The CDR3 consists of 16 residues. Here the CDR3 reads CASRDIGTGVNSPLHF. The CDR3 DNA sequence: TGTGCCAGCAGAGATATTGGCACAGGGGTAAATTCACCCCTCCACTTT.

The chain joins TRBV20-1 to TRBJ2-7; tentatively, D is TRBD2 (7 bases). The CDR3 extends over 13 amino acids. Germline loops: CDR1 DFQATT, CDR2 SNEGSKA (reference sequence). Trimming pared 4 bases from V and 4 bases from J, leaving 14 bases between. CDR3 region: CSATLRGLYEQYF. The CDR3 region has the DNA TGCAGTGCTACATTGCGGGGGCTTTACGAGCAGTACTTC.

This chain links TRBV7-9 with TRBJ1-1, with D unclear. In germline, CDR1 is SEHNR, CDR2 FQNEAQ (reference sequence). The CDR3 sequence is 13 residues long. Trimming stripped 0 bases from V and 11 bases from J, with 13 bases between. The CDR3 nucleotides are TGTGCCAGCAGCTTAGCGTCAAGGAGGGTGGCTTTCTTT. Translation gives CASSLASRRVAFF.

The genes are TRBV11-2 and TRBJ2-3; the match to TRBD2 covers 13 bases. The CDR3 has 18 residues. Per the germline V gene, CDR1 is SGHAT and CDR2 is FQNNGV. Trimming cost V 4 bases and J 0 bases; bases outside gene matches: 7. CDR3 coding DNA: TGTGCCAGCAGCTCGGGACTAGCGGGAACCGCTAGCACAGATACGCAGTATTTT. It is translated as CASSSGLAGTASTDTQYF.

This chain links TRBV3-1 with TRBJ2-1, with 8 bases lining up with TRBD1. The length of the CDR3 is 15 residues. Germline CDR1 is LGHDT and CDR2 is YNNKEL (reference sequence). V shed 2 bases and J 8 bases; nucleotides not matched to a gene: 8. The CDR3 is CASSQPRTGSYEQFF. The CDR3 coding sequence is TGTGCCAGCAGCCAACCCAGGACAGGGAGTTATGAGCAGTTCTTC.

The genes are TRBV7-2 and TRBJ1-2, with 12 bases aligning to TRBD1. V lost 5 bases and J lost 4; bases outside the gene matches: 5. The CDR3 totals 15 residues. Germline CDR1 and CDR2: SGHTA and FQGNSA. CDR3 sequence reads: CASSLGTGGVYGYTF. The CDR3 nucleotides are TGTGCCAGCAGCCTCGGGACAGGGGGCGTCTATGGCTACACCTTC. Supplemented by reference TRBV7-2 and TRBJ1-2, the full variable domain reads GAGVSQSPSNKVTEKGKDVELRCDPISGHTALYWYRQSLGQGLEFLIYFQGNSAPDKSGLPSDRFSAERTGGSVSTLTIQRTQQEDSAVYLCASSLGTGGVYGYTFGSGTRLTVV.

In DNA form, the CDR3 reads TGCAGTGCTAGAGATCGCGTCCCAGTGAACAATGAGCAGTTCTTC. This encodes CSARDRVPVNNEQFF. The chain links TRBV20-1 to TRBJ2-1; D not resolved. V gave up 0 bases and J gave up 5 bases, with 14 bases separating them. The CDR3 is 15 amino acids. CDR1 is DFQATT, CDR2 SNEGSKA, per germline (reference sequence).

This clonotype has just one count. The CDR3 DNA reads TGTGCCAGCAGCTTAGGCGGGGGACTGGGGGATACGCAGTATTTT. It is translated as CASSLGGGLGDTQYF. This sequence joins TRBV11-2 and TRBJ2-3; 7 nucleotides match TRBD2. Germline V gives CDR1 SGHAT, CDR2 FQNNGV. Germline trimming cut 1 base from V and 6 bases from J; bases unmatched to any gene: 7. This CDR3 contains 15 residues.

This clonotype was detected a few times. The chain combines TRBV11-2 with TRBJ2-5, with no clear D. This CDR3 contains 11 residues. The germline V gene has CDR1 SGHAT and CDR2 FQNNGV. V gave up 5 bases and J gave up 7 bases, with 8 bases separating them. The chain's CDR3 is CASSQLGTQYF. In nucleotides, the CDR3 is TGTGCCAGCAGCCAGTTGGGGACCCAGTACTTC.

CDR3 loop: CASSESTSGLGPDEQFF. Here the CDR3 DNA reads TGTGCCAGCAGTGAGTCGACTAGCGGGTTGGGGCCCGATGAGCAGTTCTTC. V is TRBV6-1 and J is TRBJ2-1; 10 bases align to TRBD2. The germline gives CDR1 MNHNS, CDR2 SASEGT. V was pared by 3 bases and J by 8 bases, with 13 bases of the junction left unmatched. The CDR3 has 17 amino acids.

The J gene is TRBJ1-5, the V gene TRBV15; 7 bases match TRBD1. The CDR3 runs to 16 residues. Trimming took 0 bases from V and 6 from J; bases not matched to a gene: 8. Per the germline V gene, CDR1 is LNHNV and CDR2 is YYDKDF (reference sequence). The CDR3 nucleotides read TGTGCCACCAGCAGAGAGAGGAGGGGGCTCGGTCAGCCCCAGCATTTT. It is translated as CATSRERRGLGQPQHF.

The rearrangement joins TRBV19 to TRBJ1-5, with 8 nucleotides matching TRBD1. The germline gives CDR1 LNHDA, CDR2 SQIVND (reference sequence). The CDR3 has 14 amino acids. The trim removed 4 bases at V and 5 bases at J, leaving 4 bases unmatched. The CDR3 DNA sequence: TGTGCCAGTAGTAATGACAGGGGCTATCAGCCCCAGCATTTT. Residues: CASSNDRGYQPQHF.

The rearrangement joins TRBV15 to TRBJ2-6, with TRBD1 as a possible D gene (6 bases). This CDR3 has 18 residues. Germline assignment: CDR1 LNHNV and CDR2 YYDKDF (reference sequence). V dropped 4 bases and J dropped 0 bases, with 16 bases sitting between them. In nucleotides, the CDR3 is TGTGCCACCAGCATAGTACAGGGACGGGCCTCTGGGGCCAACGTCCTGACTTTC. It is translated as CATSIVQGRASGANVLTF.

This chain uses TRBV2 with TRBJ2-7, with D perhaps TRBD1 or TRBD2 (5 bases each). Trimming took 4 bases from V and 2 from J, leaving 24 bases between them. Looked up from germline, CDR1 is SNHLY and CDR2 is FYNNEI. The CDR3 sequence is 18 residues long. CDR3 residues: CASSVGAWGTETPYEQYF. The CDR3 coding sequence is TGTGCCAGCAGTGTCGGTGCGTGGGGGACCGAGACCCCCTACGAGCAGTACTTC.

The CDR3: CASSNGPKLSEQYF. DNA for the CDR3: TGTGCCAGCAGCAATGGTCCGAAATTGTCGGAGCAGTACTTC. The chain has TRBV5-4 and TRBJ2-7; D is unclear. Germline CDR1 is SGHNT and CDR2 is YYREEE (reference sequence). The CDR3 consists of 14 residues. Trimming shortened V by 4 bases and J by 7 bases, and 18 bases separated the two germline ends.

By share, this clonotype counts as large. The chain recombines TRBV12-3 or TRBV12-4 with TRBJ2-7, with D perhaps TRBD1 (6 bases). The V and J ends lost 6 bases and 12 bases respectively, with 21 bases between them. The CDR3 spans 13 residues. In nucleotides, the CDR3 is TGTGCCAGCAGCCTGGACAGATTCGCAGAGGTGTACTTC. Its protein product is CASSLDRFAEVYF.

The chain carries TRBV28 and TRBJ1-3; D is perhaps TRBD1 (5 bases). V was clipped by 5 bases and J by 2 bases, with 19 bases between them. This CDR3 comprises 17 residues. Germline V CDR1 and CDR2: MDHEN, SYDVKM. CDR3 sequence: CASSTTPGRITGNTIYF. The CDR3 nucleotides read TGTGCCAGCAGTACTACTCCGGGACGGATAACTGGAAACACCATATATTTT.

The V call is TRBV19, the J call TRBJ2-7, with 9 bases fitting TRBD1. The junction had 18 bases not matched to a gene; V was cut back by 9 bases and J by 3 bases. Germline loops: CDR1 LNHDA, CDR2 SQIVND (reference sequence). This CDR3 is built from 17 residues. The CDR3 protein is CASNGQGPRTGYYEQYF. The DNA for the CDR3 is TGTGCCAGCAACGGACAGGGGCCACGGACTGGGTACTACGAGCAGTACTTC.

The gene calls are TRBV19 and TRBJ1-1; D is undetermined. Trimming shortened V by 6 bases and J by 2 bases, and 7 bases separated the two germline ends. CDR3 size: 12 residues. The germline gives CDR1 LNHDA, CDR2 SQIVND (reference sequence). In DNA form, the CDR3 reads TGTGCCAGTAGCCACAGAAACACTGAAGCTTTCTTT. Translating gives CASSHRNTEAFF.

The chain couples TRBV2 to TRBJ2-7, with D possibly TRBD2 on 6 matching bases. There are 13 residues in the CDR3. CDR1 is SNHLY, CDR2 FYNNEI, per germline. V was trimmed by 3 bases and J by 3 bases, leaving 9 bases between them. As DNA, the CDR3 is TGTGCCAGCAGTGATCCGGGACTCTACGAGCAGTACTTC. Translating it yields CASSDPGLYEQYF.

The chain couples TRBV7-2 to TRBJ2-7; D is unclear. The CDR3 is 15 amino acids. With 5 bases removed from V and 2 bases from J, the gap between germline ends came to 16 bases. Germline V gene lookup returns CDR1 SGHTA and CDR2 FQGNSA. In DNA form, the CDR3 reads TGTGCCAGCAGCCGACCTGGGTCCCTTCCCTACGAGCAGTACTTC. Its protein product is CASSRPGSLPYEQYF.

The V call is TRBV6-2 or TRBV6-3, the J call TRBJ2-4; TRBD1 aligns across 9 bases. This CDR3 comprises 16 residues. V shed 2 bases, J shed 3 bases, and the junction held 5 bases outside the gene matches. Germline V gene sequence: CDR1 MNHEY, CDR2 SVGEGT. The CDR3 sequence: CASSYAYRGHKNIQYF. In nucleotides, the CDR3 is TGTGCCAGCAGTTACGCATACAGGGGGCACAAAAACATTCAGTACTTC.

This clonotype occurred a few times. V usage is TRBV4-1 and J usage is TRBJ1-2, with D unresolved. The CDR3 covers 13 residues. V lost 0 bases and J lost 4, with 6 bases in between. Germline V gene data show CDR1 as MGHRA and CDR2 as YSYEKL. CDR3 DNA sequence: TGCGCCAGCAGCCAAGAAGCATTCTATGGCTACACCTTC. It yields the protein CASSQEAFYGYTF.

The chain links TRBV5-1 to TRBJ2-5; no clear D gene. Per the germline V gene, CDR1 is SGHRS and CDR2 is YFSETQ. The ends were cut back, 0 bases at V and 5 bases at J, with 8 bases in the middle. The CDR3 has 13 residues. The CDR3 nucleotides are TGCGCCAGCAGCTTGGCACGGCAGGAGACCCAGTACTTC. Amino acids: CASSLARQETQYF.

The count of this clonotype is one. The rearrangement links TRBV2 to TRBJ1-2, with 10 bases that match TRBD1. Germline CDR1 and CDR2: SNHLY and FYNNEI. There are 16 residues in the CDR3. V was clipped by 7 bases and J by 7 bases; unmatched bases: 15. The CDR3 sequence: CASNKFSGTGAPGYTF. The CDR3 coding sequence is TGTGCCAGCAATAAATTCTCCGGGACAGGGGCCCCTGGCTACACCTTC.

The chain employs TRBV15 and TRBJ1-5; possible D gene TRBD1, 5 bases. From germline, CDR1 is LNHNV and CDR2 YYDKDF (reference sequence). V lost 8 bases and J lost 1, with 12 bases in between. The CDR3 contains 14 residues. CDR3 sequence reads: CATLGEGSNQPQHF. The CDR3 DNA is TGTGCCACCTTGGGGGAGGGGAGCAATCAGCCCCAGCATTTT.

The chain uses TRBV4-2 and TRBJ1-1; maybe TRBD1 (6 bases). V was clipped by 2 bases and J by 5 bases, with 9 bases between them. CDR3 length: 13 residues. The germline V gene encodes CDR1 LGHNA and CDR2 YNFKEQ. CDR3 in amino acids: CASSQTGYTEAFF. The CDR3 region has the DNA TGTGCCAGCAGCCAAACAGGGTATACTGAAGCTTTCTTT.